A selection of T cell receptor beta chains follows, all from one sample in a study of blood T cell repertoires in COVID-19. The data were produced by immunoSEQ multiplex PCR, yet TCRdb's version contains in-frame clones alone and is incomplete. Of tens of thousands of clones listed, about 82% were seen once; the top ten hold over 9.5%. Sequencing was carried out using peripheral blood. All receptors come from a human donor in a cohort sampled during active COVID-19. Each CDR3 is given with its conserved first and last residue. Fields, in order: V gene, clone size, D gene, J gene, CDR3 protein, CDR3 DNA. A D gene is named only where the DNA matches it firmly. Not all rows give a size; the values are once, few, many and, for expanded clones, a class.

>TRBV27|-|-|TRBJ1-1
CASSRRGTIETEAFF
TGTGCCAGCAGCCGGAGGGGAACGATCGAAACTGAAGCTTTCTTT
>TRBV5-1|once|-|TRBJ2-3
CASSLRTSPSTDTQYF
TGCGCCAGCAGCCTACGGACTTCTCCTAGCACAGATACGCAGTATTTT
>TRBV7-6|-|-|TRBJ2-5
CASSLASVSQETQYF
TGTGCCAGCAGCTTAGCTAGCGTTTCCCAAGAGACCCAGTACTTC
>TRBV4-1|-|-|TRBJ1-4
CASSQDRGEKLFF
TGCGCCAGCAGCCAAGATCGGGGAGAAAAACTGTTTTTT
>TRBV5-8|-|-|TRBJ2-1
CASSLAASYNEQFF
TGTGCCAGCAGCTTAGCGGCCTCCTACAATGAGCAGTTCTTC
>TRBV28|-|-|TRBJ1-6
CASISPGTNNSPLHF
TGTGCCAGCATCTCACCCGGGACAAATAATTCACCCCTCCACTTT
>TRBV3-1/TRBV3-2|-|TRBD2|TRBJ2-7
CASSQGSSGGSYEQYF
TGTGCCAGCAGCCAAGGGTCCTCGGGGGGTTCCTACGAGCAGTACTTC
>TRBV25-1|-|-|TRBJ2-3
CASSESPPGSDTQYF
TGTGCCAGCAGTGAATCCCCTCCAGGGTCAGATACGCAGTATTTT
>TRBV30|-|TRBD1|TRBJ2-7
CAWSHSTRGLRYEQYF
TGTGCCTGGAGCCACTCGACCAGGGGGTTGAGGTACGAGCAGTACTTC
>TRBV21-1|-|-|TRBJ2-3
CASPARGGLAGGCDTQYF
TGTGCCAGCCCCGCGAGGGGTGGACTAGCGGGAGGTTGTGATACGCAGTATTTT
>TRBV6-5|-|TRBD1|TRBJ1-1
CASSRGTGRTEAFF
TGTGCCAGCAGCCGCGGGACAGGGCGGACTGAAGCTTTCTTT
>TRBV5-1|-|TRBD1|TRBJ2-7
CASSLGTGEHEQYF
TGCGCCAGCAGCTTGGGGACAGGGGAGCACGAGCAGTACTTC
>TRBV20-1|once|-|TRBJ2-1
CSAVQYNEQFF
TGCAGTGCTGTACAGTACAATGAGCAGTTCTTC
>TRBV5-1|few|-|TRBJ1-1
CASSLAGNTEAFF
TGCGCCAGCAGCTTGGCAGGGAACACTGAAGCTTTCTTT
>TRBV5-1|few|TRBD1|TRBJ1-6
CASSKDRVTNSPLHF
TGCGCCAGCAGCAAGGACAGGGTTACAAATTCACCCCTCCACTTT
>TRBV29-1|-|-|TRBJ1-1
CSVRADSLDTEAFF
TGCAGCGTTCGGGCCGACAGCTTGGACACTGAAGCTTTCTTT
>TRBV19|once|-|TRBJ2-1
CASTTFVTPNSIHEQFF
TGTGCCAGTACCACCTTTGTCACCCCCAATAGTATCCATGAGCAGTTCTTC
>TRBV21-1|-|-|TRBJ2-1
CASSKGIKNPIPGLAVKTGPFF
TGTGCCAGCAGCAAAGGGATTAAAAACCCAATCCCGGGACTAGCGGTCAAAACAGGTCCGTTCTTC
>TRBV11-3|-|TRBD2|TRBJ2-5
CASSLWGGVGETQYF
TGTGCCAGCAGCTTATGGGGAGGGGTAGGAGAGACCCAGTACTTC
>TRBV6-5|-|TRBD1|TRBJ2-2
CASRDRGYPGELFF
TGTGCCAGCAGGGACAGGGGCTACCCCGGGGAGCTGTTTTTT
>TRBV30|-|TRBD2|TRBJ2-1
CAWSANFGTSGRNNEQFF
TGTGCCTGGAGTGCTAACTTCGGGACTAGCGGGAGGAACAATGAGCAGTTCTTC
>TRBV9|-|TRBD1|TRBJ2-1
CASSAAGTGGHEQFF
TGTGCCAGCAGCGCCGCCGGGACAGGGGGCCATGAGCAGTTCTTC
>TRBV5-1|few|-|TRBJ2-5
CASSILGQSKETQYF
TGCGCCAGCAGCATATTAGGACAGAGTAAAGAGACCCAGTACTTC
>TRBV13|-|TRBD1|TRBJ1-6
CASSLLGTAINSPLHF
TGTGCCAGCAGCTTGCTGGGGACAGCTATTAATTCACCCCTCCACTTT
>TRBV6-5|-|-|TRBJ2-1
CASRHGAASYNEQFF
TGTGCCAGCAGGCACGGTGCGGCCTCCTACAATGAGCAGTTCTTC
>TRBV2|few|-|TRBJ1-2
CASSEPIKNYGYTF
TGTGCCAGCAGTGAACCTATAAAGAACTATGGCTACACCTTC
>TRBV19|-|-|TRBJ1-1
CASSMAPNTEAFF
TGTGCCAGTAGTATGGCACCGAACACTGAAGCTTTCTTT
>TRBV7-9|-|TRBD1|TRBJ2-6
CASSFGQERSPGANVLTF
TGTGCCAGCAGCTTTGGACAGGAACGGTCCCCTGGGGCCAACGTCCTGACTTTC
>TRBV9|once|TRBD2|TRBJ2-2
CASSAGGINTGELFF
TGTGCCAGCAGCGCCGGGGGGATTAACACCGGGGAGCTGTTTTTT
>TRBV4-3|-|TRBD2|TRBJ2-1
CASSQDLDSGRPYNEQFF
TGCGCCAGCAGCCAAGATCTAGATAGCGGGCGTCCTTACAATGAGCAGTTCTTC
>TRBV7-2|-|TRBD1|TRBJ1-2
CASSSYRGQNGYTF
TGTGCCAGCAGCTCCTACAGGGGGCAGAATGGCTACACCTTC
>TRBV20-1|-|-|TRBJ1-2
CSASMGFRDTGHGYTF
TGCAGTGCTAGTATGGGCTTCCGGGACACGGGTCATGGCTACACCTTC
>TRBV7-2|-|-|TRBJ2-2
CASSLNLAKGGELFF
TGTGCCAGCAGCTTAAATCTAGCGAAGGGCGGGGAGCTGTTTTTT